Listed here are 15 T cell receptor beta chains from one sample, sequenced in a study of T-cell reconstitution after alpha-beta-depleted transplantation in children. Construction of the TCRbeta library involved unique molecular identifiers. TCRdb recomputed calls from the PCR reads with MiXCR, one row per CDR3 protein. The sample carries around 700,000 distinct CDR3 sequences, around 14% recorded once. The sample in question was PBMCs, obtained before TCRalphabeta/CD19-depleted stem cell transplant. The receptors were gathered from a girl aged 2-10 years with congenital amegakaryocytic thrombocytopenia, due to receive a stem cell transplant.

This clonotype was found many times. This rearrangement joins TRBV20-1 to TRBJ2-1; possible D gene TRBD2, 6 bases. The CDR3 contains 13 residues. The germline V gene has CDR1 DFQATT and CDR2 SNEGSKA (reference sequence). Trimming removed 3 bases from V and 8 bases from J, with 14 bases in between. CDR3 region: CSASFGSEDEQFF. The CDR3 DNA reads as TGCAGTGCTAGTTTCGGGAGTGAGGATGAGCAGTTCTTC.

This clonotype was counted a few times. The rearrangement uses TRBV20-1 and TRBJ2-2, with 8 bases lining up with TRBD2. The CDR3 contains 16 residues. In germline, CDR1 is DFQATT, CDR2 SNEGSKA (reference sequence). Unmatched junction bases numbered 14, after V lost 6 bases and J lost 5 bases. The CDR3, as DNA: TGCAGTGCCCCAGTGCGGGGCGGGAGGAAGACCGGGGAGCTGTTTTTT. Amino acid sequence: CSAPVRGGRKTGELFF.

This clonotype was recorded a few times. The chain combines TRBV7-8 with TRBJ2-3, with 7 nucleotides matching TRBD1. The CDR3 extends over 14 amino acids. Per germline, CDR1 SGHVS and CDR2 FQNEAQ. The J segment lost 0 bases and the V segment lost 8 bases, leaving 5 bases of the junction unmatched. The DNA for the CDR3 is TGTGCCAGCGGGGACAGTACTAGCACAGATACGCAGTATTTT. It yields the protein CASGDSTSTDTQYF.

This clonotype was recorded at least ten times. The V and J genes are TRBV5-6 and TRBJ2-5; 7 nucleotides line up with TRBD1. The germline CDR1 and CDR2 sequences are SGHDT and YYEEEE. V gave up 3 bases and J gave up 2 bases; unmatched junction bases: 4. The CDR3 is made up of 14 amino acids. The CDR3 spells CASSWMTGQETQYF. CDR3 bases: TGTGCCAGCAGCTGGATGACAGGGCAAGAGACCCAGTACTTC.

This clonotype was seen many times. V and J are TRBV3-1 and TRBJ1-3; 7 bases line up with TRBD1. V shed 4 bases and J 2 bases; nucleotides not matched to a gene: 5. The CDR3 contains 15 residues. CDR1 is LGHDT and CDR2 is YNNKEL in the germline V gene (reference sequence). The CDR3 sequence is CASSPTGYAGNTIYF. CDR3 coding DNA: TGTGCCAGCAGCCCGACAGGGTACGCTGGAAACACCATATATTTT.

In its sample, this clonotype was seen a few times. This chain links TRBV4-1 with TRBJ1-2; D possibly corresponds to TRBD1 (6 bases). This CDR3 is 14 amino acids long. The V end was cut by 0 bases, the J end by 6 bases, with 11 bases between. Germline CDR1 is MGHRA and CDR2 is YSYEKL. As DNA, the CDR3 is TGCGCCAGCAGCCAAGACCCAAGGACAGATGGCTACACCTTC. Protein sequence: CASSQDPRTDGYTF.

This clonotype appeared a few times. This chain joins TRBV5-1 and TRBJ2-6, with unresolved D. This CDR3 has 16 residues. Germline-derived CDR1 and CDR2 are SGHRS and YFSETQ. V lost 7 bases, J lost 0 bases, and 14 bases lay in between. CDR3 loop: CASGQGMASGANVLTF. In DNA form, the CDR3 reads TGCGCCAGCGGCCAAGGGATGGCCTCTGGGGCCAACGTCCTGACTTTC.

This clonotype was counted many times. The CDR3 spells CSALKGGLGFYEQYF. The CDR3, as DNA: TGCAGTGCCCTCAAGGGAGGCCTGGGGTTCTACGAGCAGTACTTC. The rearrangement joins TRBV20-1 to TRBJ2-7; tentatively, D is TRBD2 (6 bases). The CDR3 is 15 residues long. V lost 6 bases and J lost 3, with 21 bases in between. The V gene's germline CDR1 is DFQATT and CDR2 SNEGSKA (reference sequence).

At least ten counts were recorded for this clonotype. The chain is built from TRBV5-1 and TRBJ2-5; D unresolved. This CDR3 spans 15 amino acids. CDR1 is SGHRS and CDR2 is YFSETQ in the germline V gene. With 3 bases removed from V and 7 bases from J, the gap between germline ends came to 19 bases. In nucleotides, the CDR3 is TGCGCCAGCAGCTCCTCGTCGGTCCTATTGGGGACCCAGTACTTC. It encodes CASSSSSVLLGTQYF.

With respect to this clonotype: This may be a read error: a much more frequent sequence differs by one nucleotide. The rearrangement joins TRBV20-1 to TRBJ2-7; D unclear. This CDR3 contains 10 residues. Germline V CDR1 and CDR2: DFQATT, SNEGSKA (reference sequence). CDR3 protein: CRAVPLEQYF. For the CDR3, the DNA is TGCAGAGCTGTCCCCCTCGAGCAGTACTTC.

This chain links TRBV20-1 with TRBJ2-5; 7 bases agree with TRBD2. J was trimmed by 5 bases and V by 3 bases; bases with no gene match: 12. Per the germline V gene, CDR1 is DFQATT and CDR2 is SNEGSKA (reference sequence). The CDR3 has 15 residues. The CDR3 region is CSASPSGGPQETQYF. DNA of the CDR3: TGCAGTGCTAGCCCTAGCGGAGGGCCCCAGGAGACCCAGTACTTC.

This clonotype was recorded at least ten times. The V gene is TRBV27, the J gene TRBJ1-6; D not certain. This CDR3 comprises 13 residues. Deletions cut 9 bases from V and 0 bases from J, with 6 bases between. The germline V gene encodes CDR1 MNHEY and CDR2 SMNVEV (reference sequence). Here the CDR3 reads CASGSSYNSPLHF. The CDR3 DNA follows: TGTGCCAGTGGTAGCTCCTATAATTCACCCCTCCACTTT.

This clonotype was detected a few times. The chain employs TRBV7-9 and TRBJ2-7; 9 nucleotides match TRBD1. This CDR3 is 14 amino acids long. V gave up 5 bases and J gave up 5 bases; unmatched junction bases: 7. Looked up from germline, CDR1 is SEHNR and CDR2 is FQNEAQ (reference sequence). The CDR3 loop reads CASSPRDRVNEQYF. CDR3 sequence (DNA): TGTGCCAGCAGCCCCCGGGACAGGGTTAACGAGCAGTACTTC.

This clonotype was observed a handful of times. The chain links TRBV20-1 to TRBJ2-7; D is possibly TRBD1 (6 bases). CDR3 length: 14 amino acids. The germline V gene has CDR1 DFQATT and CDR2 SNEGSKA (reference sequence). V was shortened by 3 bases and J by 5 bases, with 17 bases between the two germline ends. In DNA, the CDR3 is TGCAGTGCTAGGAGGACAGAAGGGGTGGACGAGCAGTACTTC. It encodes CSARRTEGVDEQYF.

This clonotype was found a few times. V usage is TRBV28 and J usage is TRBJ2-3; TRBD1 or TRBD2 may be the D gene (5 bases each). Trimming removed 6 bases from V and 2 bases from J, with 15 bases in between. Germline V gives CDR1 MDHEN, CDR2 SYDVKM. The CDR3 runs to 15 residues. The CDR3 DNA follows: TGTGCCAGCAGCCAAGGGGACCGCACCACAGATACGCAGTATTTT. Translated, it gives CASSQGDRTTDTQYF.